These 15 T cell receptor beta chains were sequenced from one sample in a study of blood T cell repertoires in COVID-19. Libraries were prepared by immunoSEQ multiplex PCR; TCRdb keeps only in-frame clonotypes and omits some of them. The sample consists of more than 150,000 clones, 70% to 90% of them appearing once. Sequencing was carried out using peripheral blood. The receptors here all came from a man aged 35-49 years with active or convalescent COVID-19.

The gene calls are TRBV28 and TRBJ2-2; TRBD1 matches 9 bases. Trimming removed 2 bases from V and 4 bases from J; junction bases left unmatched: 8. The CDR3 has 17 residues. In germline, CDR1 is MDHEN, CDR2 SYDVKM. This CDR3 reads CASSLGWRTGATGELFF. The CDR3 DNA is TGTGCCAGCAGTTTAGGGTGGCGGACAGGGGCCACCGGGGAGCTGTTTTTT.

The genes are TRBV28 and TRBJ1-2; TRBD1 aligns across 7 bases. V shed 3 bases and J 4 bases; nucleotides not matched to a gene: 2. The CDR3 is made up of 13 amino acids. Germline V gene lookup returns CDR1 MDHEN and CDR2 SYDVKM. The CDR3 DNA is TGTGCCAGCAGTTTTCAGGGGGTCTATGGCTACACCTTC. Protein: CASSFQGVYGYTF.

This sequence joins TRBV7-3 and TRBJ2-6; a weak D match, TRBD2 (6 bases). The length of the CDR3 is 13 residues. Between the trimmed V and J ends, which lost 5 bases and 8 bases, there was a span of 10 bases. CDR1 SGHTA and CDR2 FQGTGA come from the germline V gene. CDR3 loop: CASSRGGTNVLTF. CDR3 DNA sequence: TGTGCCAGCAGCCGCGGCGGGACCAACGTCCTGACTTTC.

The gene calls are TRBV7-3 and TRBJ2-1; 8 nucleotides agree with TRBD1. CDR3 length: 15 residues. The germline CDR1 and CDR2 sequences are SGHTA and FQGTGA. With 5 bases clipped from V and 4 bases from J, the junction kept 7 bases outside the gene matches. The CDR3 DNA is TGTGCCAGCAGCGCCGACAGGGGCACTTACAATGAGCAGTTCTTC. This encodes CASSADRGTYNEQFF.

In its sample, this clone was seen a few times. This CDR3 is also generated by other DNA sequences in the sample. The chain joins TRBV5-1 to TRBJ1-6; D may be TRBD1 (6 bases). The V gene lost 0 bases and the J gene lost 7 bases, with 8 bases spanning the gap. The CDR3 contains 14 residues. Germline values: CDR1 SGHRS, CDR2 YFSETQ. The CDR3 reads CASSLGQGNSPLHF. DNA for the CDR3: TGCGCCAGCAGCTTGGGCCAGGGGAATTCACCCCTCCACTTT.

The chain is built from TRBV30 and TRBJ2-3; 7 nucleotides match TRBD2. Germline V gene data show CDR1 as GTSNPN and CDR2 as SVGIG (reference sequence). Germline trimming cut 3 bases from V and 3 bases from J; bases unmatched to any gene: 9. The CDR3 is made up of 15 amino acids. Here the CDR3 reads CAWSEGLAETDTQYF. The DNA of the CDR3 is TGTGCCTGGAGCGAAGGGCTAGCGGAGACAGATACGCAGTATTTT.

V is TRBV5-1 and J is TRBJ1-6; tentative D call: TRBD1 (5 bases). V gave up 0 bases and J gave up 7 bases, with 8 bases separating them. CDR3 length: 14 residues. Per the germline V gene, CDR1 is SGHRS and CDR2 is YFSETQ. Written as DNA, the CDR3 is TGCGCCAGCAGCTTGGGACAGACGAATTCACCCCTCCACTTT. Translated: CASSLGQTNSPLHF. The entire variable domain, with the rest obtained from reference TRBV5-1 and TRBJ1-6, is as follows: KAGVTQTPRYLIKTRGQQVTLSCSPISGHRSVSWYQQTPGQGLQFLFEYFSETQRNKGNFPGRFSGRQFSNSRSEMNVSTLELGDSALYLCASSLGQTNSPLHFGNGTRLTVT.

This rearrangement joins TRBV28 to TRBJ1-2, with TRBD1 matching over 8 bases. J lost 4 bases, V lost 4 bases, and 5 bases had no gene match. There are 14 residues in the CDR3. Germline V lookup: CDR1 MDHEN, CDR2 SYDVKM. CDR3 nucleotide sequence: TGTGCCAGCAGTTCTCCAGGGGGCACCTATGGCTACACCTTC. Translating gives CASSSPGGTYGYTF.

The chain carries TRBV12-3 or TRBV12-4 and TRBJ1-4; TRBD1 matches 8 bases. The length of the CDR3 is 12 residues. V shed 5 bases and J 11 bases; nucleotides not matched to a gene: 4. The CDR3 sequence is CASSPQGAKLFF. The CDR3 DNA follows: TGTGCCAGCAGTCCTCAGGGGGCCAAACTGTTTTTT.

The chain links TRBV19 to TRBJ2-2; a weak D match, TRBD2 (6 bases). The germline V and J ends were trimmed by 5 bases and 0 bases, with 16 bases remaining between them. The CDR3 sequence is 17 residues long. CDR1 LNHDA and CDR2 SQIVND come from the germline V gene (reference sequence). The CDR3 region has the DNA TGTGCCAGTAGTCCCCCGGCGGGGTCTACGAACACCGGGGAGCTGTTTTTT. This translates into CASSPPAGSTNTGELFF.

This chain connects TRBV11-1 to TRBJ2-5; TRBD1 matches at 7 bases. CDR1 and CDR2 from the germline V gene are SGHAT and FQDESV (reference sequence). The J segment lost 5 bases and the V segment lost 4 bases, leaving 7 bases of the junction unmatched. This CDR3 has 14 amino acids. The CDR3, as DNA: TGTGCCAGCAGCTCCTCAGGGGGTGGGGAGACCCAGTACTTC. Encoded protein: CASSSSGGGETQYF.

This chain connects TRBV27 to TRBJ2-3; tentatively, D is TRBD2 (6 bases). Between the trimmed V and J ends, which lost 4 bases and 6 bases, there was a span of 11 bases. The length of the CDR3 is 13 residues. From germline, CDR1 is MNHEY and CDR2 SMNVEV (reference sequence). The CDR3 here is CASSSRTTDTQYF. The CDR3 DNA is TGTGCCAGCAGTTCCCGGACTACCGATACGCAGTATTTT.

V and J are TRBV7-3 and TRBJ2-2; 9 bases align to TRBD2. Per germline, CDR1 SGHTA and CDR2 FQGTGA. V gave up 0 bases and J gave up 1 base; unmatched junction bases: 3. The CDR3 contains 17 residues. CDR3 sequence reads: CASSLTDSGGNTGELFF. The CDR3 nucleotides read TGTGCCAGCAGCTTAACGGATAGCGGGGGGAACACCGGGGAGCTGTTTTTT.

V is TRBV7-2 and J is TRBJ1-5, with a weak D call TRBD1 (6 bases). This CDR3 region has 13 residues. Trimming took off 6 bases at V and 6 bases at J, with 12 bases between the two ends. Germline V CDR1 and CDR2: SGHTA, FQGNSA. CDR3 coding DNA: TGTGCCAGCAGTTGGGACATGGGTCAGCCCCAGCATTTT. Its translation: CASSWDMGQPQHF.

V gene TRBV19 combines with J gene TRBJ1-3; D not resolved. V was pared by 5 bases and J by 3 bases, with 14 bases between. The CDR3 spans 15 residues. The germline gives CDR1 LNHDA, CDR2 SQIVND (reference sequence). The CDR3 protein is CASSVSPGVGNTIYF. In DNA, the CDR3 is TGTGCCAGTAGTGTTTCACCGGGAGTTGGAAACACCATATATTTT.